One sample yielded the 7 T cell receptor beta chains listed below, sequenced in a study of cytomegalovirus exposure and HLA in healthy donors. PCR amplification relied on 60 Vbeta primers (plus 13 Jbeta primers). Clones were read by immunoSEQ multiplex PCR, and TCRdb kept only the in-frame ones, dropping some. The sample includes about 190,000 clones, 81% seen only once; the top ten take 2.1%. Sequenced material: PBMCs. The origin of the receptors is a woman aged 18 to 35 in good health and CMV-seropositive.

This chain connects TRBV19 to TRBJ1-1; 7 bases are a match to TRBD1. V trimming: 1 base; J trimming: 2 bases; junction bases outside the gene matches: 4. Germline assignment: CDR1 LNHDA and CDR2 SQIVND (reference sequence). This CDR3 comprises 15 residues. This chain's CDR3 is CASSIGQGVNTEAFF. The CDR3 coding sequence is TGTGCCAGTAGTATAGGACAGGGCGTCAACACTGAAGCTTTCTTT.

The chain combines TRBV9 with TRBJ2-7; TRBD2 matches 13 bases. CDR3 length equals 17 residues. V was clipped by 3 bases and J by 4 bases; unmatched bases: 10. Germline values: CDR1 SGDLS, CDR2 YYNGEE. The CDR3 protein is CASSANPGTSGAYEQYV. The CDR3 DNA follows: TGTGCCAGCAGCGCGAATCCCGGGACTAGCGGGGCTTACGAGCAGTACGTC.

The chain joins TRBV7-6 to TRBJ1-5; D unresolved. Germline-derived CDR1 and CDR2 are SGHVS and FNYEAQ. This CDR3 has 18 residues. V shed 3 bases and J shed 2 bases, with 20 bases lying between them. The CDR3 loop reads CASSFLSRVQIGNQPQHF. The CDR3 DNA reads as TGTGCCAGCAGCTTTCTGTCACGTGTACAGATCGGCAATCAGCCCCAGCATTTT.

The chain employs TRBV4-1 and TRBJ2-3; 8 bases are shared with TRBD2. With 0 bases clipped from V and 6 bases from J, the junction kept 17 bases outside the gene matches. The CDR3 contains 19 residues. Germline CDR1 is MGHRA and CDR2 is YSYEKL. The CDR3 coding sequence is TGCGCCAGCAGCCAAGATAACACTAGCGGTATCGTCGGTTGTGATACGCAGTATTTT. Its protein product is CASSQDNTSGIVGCDTQYF.

This clone was observed a few times. The chain joins TRBV4-3 to TRBJ2-3; D gene unclear. The CDR3 spans 13 residues. Per the germline V gene, CDR1 is LGHNA and CDR2 is YSLEER. V was shortened by 2 bases and J by 6 bases, with 9 bases between the two germline ends. The CDR3 sequence: CASSQRIGDTQYF. For the CDR3, the DNA is TGCGCCAGCAGCCAACGTATCGGGGATACGCAGTATTTT.

The chain combines TRBV11-1 with TRBJ2-1, with 8 positions matching TRBD2. The CDR3 totals 14 residues. The J segment lost 13 bases and the V segment lost 5 bases, leaving 13 bases of the junction unmatched. Germline V CDR1 and CDR2: SGHAT, FQDESV (reference sequence). The CDR3 protein is CASSNPGGAELQFF. For the CDR3, the DNA is TGTGCCAGCAGCAACCCGGGGGGGGCCGAGCTCCAGTTCTTC.

The rearrangement uses TRBV30 and TRBJ1-3; no clear D. CDR1 and CDR2 (germline): GTSNPN, SVGIG (reference sequence). With 4 bases removed from V and 0 bases from J, the gap between germline ends came to 7 bases. This CDR3 is built from 13 residues. CDR3 sequence: CAWKIVSGNTIYF. CDR3 nucleotides: TGTGCCTGGAAGATAGTCTCTGGAAACACCATATATTTT. Supplemented by reference TRBV30 and TRBJ1-3, the full variable domain reads SQTIHQWPATLVQPVGSPLSLECTVEGTSNPNLYWYRQAAGRGLQLLFYSVGIGQISSEVPQNLSASRPQDRQFILSSKKLLLSDSGFYLCAWKIVSGNTIYFGEGSWLTVV.